The 27 T cell receptor beta chains reported below all come from one sample, sequenced in a study of blood T cell repertoires in COVID-19. TCRdb's copy holds only in-frame clones and misses some; the assay was immunoSEQ multiplex PCR. The table has about 140,000 clones, roughly 84% seen once. Sample: peripheral blood. The receptors originated from a human donor in a cohort sampled during active COVID-19.

This sequence joins TRBV12-2 and TRBJ1-1; the table's TRBD1 call for D was not verified on the DNA. TRBV12-2 counts as a pseudogene. This CDR3 region has 15 residues. CDR3 sequence (DNA): TGTGCAAGCCCCGAAAGGGGCAGCAAAAACACTGAAGCTTTCTTT. Translating gives CASPERGSKNTEAFF.

This chain joins TRBV7-9 and TRBJ1-1, with D tentatively TRBD1 (5 bases). The CDR3 covers 18 residues. Germline-derived CDR1 and CDR2 are SEHNR and FQNEAQ (reference sequence). Between the trimmed V and J ends, which lost 5 bases and 5 bases, there was a span of 27 bases. The CDR3 region is CASSPNSGVLGARTEAFF. The CDR3, as DNA: TGTGCCAGCAGCCCGAATTCTGGCGTTTTAGGGGCCCGGACTGAAGCTTTCTTT.

V gene TRBV28 combines with J gene TRBJ2-7; weak D call: TRBD1 (6 bases). The germline gives CDR1 MDHEN, CDR2 SYDVKM. The CDR3 extends over 16 amino acids. V was trimmed by 6 bases and J by 7 bases, leaving 25 bases between them. CDR3 in amino acids: CASSPTKPGPRGEQYF. The CDR3, as DNA: TGTGCCAGCAGCCCCACGAAGCCAGGGCCTAGGGGGGAGCAGTACTTC.

The V and J genes are TRBV19 and TRBJ2-5, with 15 bases aligning to TRBD2. Germline V lookup: CDR1 LNHDA, CDR2 SQIVND (reference sequence). This CDR3 is 18 amino acids long. Trimming cost V 5 bases and J 3 bases; bases outside gene matches: 10. CDR3 loop: CASSPHRTSGRAKETQYF. DNA of the CDR3: TGTGCCAGTAGTCCCCACAGGACTAGCGGGAGGGCCAAAGAGACCCAGTACTTC.

V usage is TRBV11-2 and J usage is TRBJ2-1, with 8 positions matching TRBD2. The CDR3 consists of 15 residues. Germline lookup yields CDR1 SGHAT and CDR2 FQNNGV. After removal of 3 bases from V and 5 bases from J, the junction contained 6 bases not matched to a gene. This CDR3 reads CASSFPGTRNNEQFF. In nucleotides, the CDR3 is TGTGCCAGCAGCTTCCCCGGGACTAGGAACAATGAGCAGTTCTTC.

The table lists this clone with a count of one. The chain joins TRBV29-1 to TRBJ1-1; tentative D call: TRBD1 (6 bases). The CDR3 extends over 12 amino acids. The germline V and J ends were trimmed by 3 bases and 7 bases, with 12 bases remaining between them. Germline V gene lookup returns CDR1 SQVTM and CDR2 ANQGSEA. CDR3 sequence (DNA): TGCAGCGTTGAGGGGGCCCGGGATGAAGCTTTCTTT. Encoded protein: CSVEGARDEAFF.

The J gene is TRBJ1-6, the V gene TRBV10-3; D is unclear. Trimming cost V 8 bases and J 6 bases, with 23 bases left between them. CDR3 size: 17 residues. Germline V gene lookup returns CDR1 ENHRY and CDR2 SYGVKD. CDR3 nucleotide sequence: TGTGCCATCCGGGCCGGAGCCGGGGAAGGAGGTAATTCACCCCTCCACTTT. This sequence encodes CAIRAGAGEGGNSPLHF.

The chain combines TRBV9 with TRBJ2-1; a possible D gene is TRBD1 (5 bases). Germline assignment: CDR1 SGDLS and CDR2 YYNGEE. Trimming pared 0 bases from V and 4 bases from J, leaving 11 bases between. The CDR3 has 15 amino acids. Here the CDR3 DNA reads TGTGCCAGCAGCGTAGCTCAGGGTGGGTACAATGAGCAGTTCTTC. Amino acids: CASSVAQGGYNEQFF. The full variable domain, rest sourced from reference TRBV9 and TRBJ2-1, is DSGVTQTPKHLITATGQRVTLRCSPRSGDLSVYWYQQSLDQGLQFLIQYYNGEERAKGNILERFSAQQFPDLHSELNLSSLELGDSALYFCASSVAQGGYNEQFFGPGTRLTVL.

This chain connects TRBV5-1 to TRBJ1-1; D not certain. This CDR3 has 14 amino acids. Germline CDR1 and CDR2: SGHRS and YFSETQ. V lost 5 bases, J lost 6 bases, and 17 bases lay in between. CDR3 amino acids: CASREAGMSAEAFF. The DNA for the CDR3 is TGCGCCAGCAGGGAAGCGGGGATGAGTGCTGAAGCTTTCTTT.

The count of this clone is one. V gene TRBV5-1 combines with J gene TRBJ1-6; possibly TRBD1 for D (5 bases). Germline CDR1 reads SGHRS; CDR2 reads YFSETQ. CDR3 length: 15 amino acids. V was clipped by 2 bases and J by 8 bases, with 14 bases between them. The DNA for the CDR3 is TGCGCCAGCAGCTTCTCCCAGGGTTTTGATTCACCCCTCCACTTT. The encoded protein is CASSFSQGFDSPLHF.

The rearrangement joins TRBV4-1 to TRBJ1-1, with 7 bases that match TRBD1. The CDR3 loop spans 21 amino acids. CDR1 is MGHRA and CDR2 is YSYEKL in the germline V gene. The V gene end was trimmed by 0 bases and the J gene end by 7 bases; junction bases not matched to a gene: 26. CDR3 sequence (DNA): TGCGCCAGCAGCCAAGATTGGACAGGAGGGTCAGGGGTTGGAGGGCAAATTGAAGCTTTCTTT. Its translation: CASSQDWTGGSGVGGQIEAFF.

Concerning this clone itself: An end of the junction differs from the germline gene, which may be a read error. The rearrangement joins TRBV7-7 to TRBJ2-1; TRBD2 might be the D (5 bases). The CDR3 extends over 17 amino acids. Germline-derived CDR1 and CDR2 are SSHAT and FNYEAQ (reference sequence). In DNA, the CDR3 is TGTGCTAGCAGCCCTAGAGGGTCGAGCGGCCTCTACAATGAGCAGTTCTTC. Translation gives CASSPRGSSGLYNEQFF.

The chain recombines TRBV5-6 with TRBJ1-2, with 7 bases identical to TRBD1. Germline CDR1 and CDR2: SGHDT and YYEEEE. The CDR3 loop spans 11 amino acids. The trim removed 3 bases at V and 7 bases at J, leaving 0 bases unmatched. The CDR3 region has the DNA TGTGCCAGCAGCTACAGGGGTGGCTACACCTTC. This codes for CASSYRGGYTF. Looking up the rest from reference TRBV5-6 and TRBJ1-2 gives the full variable domain: DAGVTQSPTHLIKTRGQQVTLRCSPKSGHDTVSWYQQALGQGPQFIFQYYEEEERQRGNFPDRFSGHQFPNYSSELNVNALLLGDSALYLCASSYRGGYTFGSGTRLTVV.

The chain uses TRBV6-6 and TRBJ2-2; 7 bases fit TRBD2. The CDR3 covers 16 residues. V lost 0 bases, J lost 5 bases, and 6 bases stayed unmatched. CDR1 and CDR2 from the germline V gene are MNHNY and SVGAGI (reference sequence). As DNA, the CDR3 is TGTGCCAGCAGTTACTCGAGTGCGGGGGAGACCGGGGAGCTGTTTTTT. Translating gives CASSYSSAGETGELFF.

This clone was seen just once. The chain links TRBV12-3 or TRBV12-4 to TRBJ2-3; D not resolved. CDR3 size: 13 residues. V shed 1 base and J shed 4 bases, with 6 bases lying between them. The CDR3 protein is CASSLVGPDTQYF. In DNA, the CDR3 is TGTGCCAGCAGTTTAGTGGGCCCAGATACGCAGTATTTT.

V and J are TRBV6-1 and TRBJ1-2; tentatively, D is TRBD1 (5 bases). Trimming left V 0 bases short and J 9 bases short, with 26 bases between. The CDR3 extends over 18 amino acids. Germline lookup yields CDR1 MNHNS and CDR2 SASEGT. DNA of the CDR3: TGTGCCAGCAGTGAAGCAAGGGGTGACAGTTTTTACTCTATGCGCTACACCTTC. Amino acid sequence: CASSEARGDSFYSMRYTF.

This chain connects TRBV11-3 to TRBJ2-2, with 7 bases lining up with TRBD1. This CDR3 has 15 residues. J gave up 7 bases and V 0 bases, and 5 bases lay outside the gene matches. Germline V gene data show CDR1 as SGHNT and CDR2 as YENEEA. The CDR3 bases are TGTGCCAGCAGCTTAGAAGGGACAGCCGACGGGGAGCTGTTTTTT. This codes for CASSLEGTADGELFF.

The chain uses TRBV5-1 and TRBJ1-5; TRBD1 agrees at 8 bases. The CDR3 totals 20 residues. Unmatched junction bases numbered 18, after V lost 4 bases and J lost 0 bases. CDR1 is SGHRS, CDR2 YFSETQ, per germline. CDR3 sequence reads: CASSRTGNPNASYSNQPQHF. CDR3 in DNA: TGCGCCAGCAGCCGGACAGGGAACCCGAATGCCAGTTATAGCAATCAGCCCCAGCATTTT.

This clone was seen just once. This sequence joins TRBV7-5 and TRBJ2-7; TRBD2 reflects the table's D call only, with no check against the DNA. TRBV7-5 is classified as a pseudogene. There are 13 residues in the CDR3. This chain's CDR3 is CARSPRTTGEQYV. CDR3 DNA sequence: TGTGCCAGAAGCCCCCGGACTACCGGGGAGCAGTACGTC.

The chain couples TRBV6-5 to TRBJ1-5; D may be TRBD1 (5 bases). Germline assignment: CDR1 MNHEY and CDR2 SVGAGI. V lost 6 bases and J lost 0, with 12 bases in between. The CDR3 runs to 15 residues. The CDR3 region has the DNA TGTGCCAGCAGACCGACAGCACTTAGCAATCAGCCCCAGCATTTT. Translating it yields CASRPTALSNQPQHF.

This chain joins TRBV28 and TRBJ2-2, with D possibly being TRBD1 (6 bases). The CDR3 is 15 amino acids. Trimming left V 6 bases short and J 5 bases short, with 16 bases between. Germline V gives CDR1 MDHEN, CDR2 SYDVKM. CDR3 in amino acids: CASRTGAQGTGELFF. CDR3 sequence (DNA): TGTGCCAGCAGGACCGGGGCACAGGGTACCGGGGAGCTGTTTTTT.

V and J are TRBV28 and TRBJ1-4, with a weak D call TRBD1 (5 bases). Germline V gives CDR1 MDHEN, CDR2 SYDVKM. The CDR3 loop spans 15 amino acids. V was shortened by 5 bases and J by 8 bases, with 18 bases between the two germline ends. This chain's CDR3 is CASSPAGGGGEKLFF. Written as DNA, the CDR3 is TGTGCCAGCAGTCCCGCCGGGGGGGGTGGGGAAAAACTGTTTTTT. The entire variable domain, with the rest obtained from reference TRBV28 and TRBJ1-4, is as follows: DVKVTQSSRYLVKRTGEKVFLECVQDMDHENMFWYRQDPGLGLRLIYFSYDVKMKEKGDIPEGYSVSREKKERFSLILESASTNQTSMYLCASSPAGGGGEKLFFGSGTQLSVL.

The V and J genes are TRBV7-9 and TRBJ2-1, with D possibly being TRBD2 (5 bases). Germline values: CDR1 SEHNR, CDR2 FQNEAQ (reference sequence). The CDR3 totals 15 residues. V was clipped by 2 bases and J by 2 bases, with 10 bases between them. The CDR3 loop is CASSLYGETYNEQFF. The CDR3 DNA is TGTGCCAGCAGCTTATACGGGGAAACCTACAATGAGCAGTTCTTC. Complete variable domain (other parts from reference TRBV7-9 and TRBJ2-1): DTGVSQNPRHKITKRGQNVTFRCDPISEHNRLYWYRQTLGQGPEFLTYFQNEAQLEKSRLLSDRFSAERPKGSFSTLEIQRTEQGDSAMYLCASSLYGETYNEQFFGPGTRLTVL.

This clone has only a few counts. The gene calls are TRBV6-5 and TRBJ2-1; 8 bases fit TRBD1. J gave up 6 bases and V 5 bases, and 6 bases lay outside the gene matches. This CDR3 has 14 residues. Germline values: CDR1 MNHEY, CDR2 SVGAGI. CDR3 sequence reads: CASSRTGFGNEQFF. The CDR3 bases are TGTGCCAGCAGTCGGACAGGGTTCGGCAATGAGCAGTTCTTC.

The sample holds a few counts of this clone. The V gene is TRBV2, the J gene TRBJ1-6; perhaps TRBD1 as D (6 bases). Trimming shortened V by 6 bases and J by 7 bases, and 13 bases separated the two germline ends. The CDR3 is 14 residues long. CDR1 SNHLY and CDR2 FYNNEI come from the germline V gene. The CDR3 DNA sequence: TGTGCCAGCAGCGACGGGACACCCAATTCACCCCTCCACTTT. Amino acid sequence: CASSDGTPNSPLHF.

The chain is built from TRBV4-2 and TRBJ2-2, with D possibly matching TRBD2 (6 bases). CDR3 size: 15 residues. V lost 3 bases and J 7 bases, leaving 15 bases between the germline ends. In germline, CDR1 is LGHNA, CDR2 YNFKEQ. CDR3 protein: CASSHPGGVGGELFF. In nucleotides, the CDR3 is TGTGCCAGCAGCCACCCTGGCGGGGTCGGCGGGGAGCTGTTTTTT.

The gene calls are TRBV7-9 and TRBJ1-1; 9 bases map to TRBD1. The ends lost 5 bases at V and 4 bases at J; junction bases unmatched: 8. This CDR3 is built from 15 residues. The germline CDR1 and CDR2 sequences are SEHNR and FQNEAQ (reference sequence). The CDR3 DNA reads TGTGCCAGCAGCGTAAGACAGGGGGTGATCACTGAAGCTTTCTTT. Translated, it gives CASSVRQGVITEAFF.